These 29 T cell receptor beta chains originate from one sample sequenced in a study of control samples from healthy donors and cancer patients (TCRdb year 2020). The receptor library was made with the immunoSEQ multiplex PCR assay. This immuneACCESS table, as held by TCRdb, lists in-frame sequences with V and J called but not all clones. Of the missing ones, under half trace to an unresolved V gene in checked studies; the others have no known cause. This sample holds 150,000 to 200,000 clones; about nine tenths were observed only once. The ten largest clones represent 2% of the sample. Sequencing was performed on blood. These receptors were taken from a woman between 40 and 55 years old in good health.

The V call is TRBV24-1, the J call TRBJ2-3, with 8 nucleotides matching TRBD2. This CDR3 is 16 amino acids long. Germline V gives CDR1 KGHDR, CDR2 SFDVKD. With V trimmed by 1 base and J by 6 bases, 8 bases remained unmatched. The CDR3: CATSDFSRGGKDTQYF. As DNA, the CDR3 is TGTGCCACCAGTGATTTTTCCCGGGGGGGAAAGGATACGCAGTATTTT.

In this sample, this clone turned up once. The CDR3 DNA sequence: TGTGCCAGCAGTACACAGGGGGTAGGGTACAATGAGCAGTTCTTC. Residues: CASSTQGVGYNEQFF. The chain couples TRBV6-5 to TRBJ2-1, with 8 bases that match TRBD1. The CDR3 loop spans 15 amino acids. Germline assignment: CDR1 MNHEY and CDR2 SVGAGI. V shed 5 bases and J 4 bases; nucleotides not matched to a gene: 7.

The gene calls are TRBV5-1 and TRBJ1-2; maybe TRBD1 (6 bases). The CDR3 contains 15 residues. Germline V CDR1 and CDR2: SGHRS, YFSETQ. V was shortened by 4 bases and J by 6 bases, with 19 bases between the two germline ends. The CDR3 region has the DNA TGCGCCAGCAGCCCCCTCCGGGGGGCGCAGGATGGCTACACCTTC. Its protein product is CASSPLRGAQDGYTF.

The chain recombines TRBV2 with TRBJ1-2, with a possible D match to TRBD1 (6 bases). The CDR3 totals 16 residues. Germline CDR1 SNHLY, CDR2 FYNNEI. V shed 7 bases and J shed 2 bases, with 20 bases lying between them. The CDR3 DNA reads as TGTGCCAGCAATTTTGGGGACACCGGACTAAACTATGGCTACACCTTC. Residues: CASNFGDTGLNYGYTF.

The V call is TRBV27, the J call TRBJ2-7; 8 bases line up with TRBD1. With 5 bases clipped from V and 3 bases from J, the junction kept 9 bases outside the gene matches. Per germline, CDR1 MNHEY and CDR2 SMNVEV (reference sequence). This CDR3 is built from 15 residues. The CDR3 region is CASSATGTGVYEQYF. CDR3 nucleotides: TGTGCCAGCAGTGCTACCGGGACAGGCGTCTACGAGCAGTACTTC.

The chain recombines TRBV6-6 with TRBJ2-3, with 7 bases matching TRBD2. The CDR3 is 16 residues long. V shed 2 bases and J 3 bases; nucleotides not matched to a gene: 8. The germline gives CDR1 MNHNY, CDR2 SVGAGI (reference sequence). The CDR3 reads CASSYGASGATDTQYF. The CDR3 DNA reads TGTGCCAGCAGTTACGGGGCTAGCGGCGCTACAGATACGCAGTATTTT.

V is TRBV24-1 and J is TRBJ2-2, with D maybe TRBD2 (6 bases). This CDR3 is 17 amino acids long. Germline CDR1 is KGHDR and CDR2 is SFDVKD. Trimming took off 4 bases at V and 0 bases at J, with 14 bases between the two ends. The CDR3 region has the DNA TGTGCCACCAGTGACTCCTTAGCGGACCCGAACACCGGGGAGCTGTTTTTT. Protein: CATSDSLADPNTGELFF.

The rearrangement links TRBV7-9 to TRBJ1-1; D unclear. This CDR3 region has 12 residues. The germline CDR1 and CDR2 sequences are SEHNR and FQNEAQ (reference sequence). V was trimmed by 1 base and J by 8 bases, leaving 8 bases between them. The CDR3 DNA reads as TGTGCCAGCAGCTTAGAGAGTGGAGAAGCTTTCTTT. Its protein is CASSLESGEAFF.

The V gene is TRBV27, the J gene TRBJ1-1, with 7 bases lining up with TRBD1. The V segment lost 5 bases and the J segment 5 bases; nucleotides outside the gene matches: 8. Germline assignment: CDR1 MNHEY and CDR2 SMNVEV (reference sequence). This CDR3 has 14 residues. The chain's CDR3 is CASSQDRVGTEAFF. CDR3 sequence (DNA): TGTGCCAGCAGTCAAGACAGGGTCGGGACTGAAGCTTTCTTT.

V is TRBV28 and J is TRBJ1-1, with a tentative D call TRBD1 (5 bases). Germline values: CDR1 MDHEN, CDR2 SYDVKM. The V end was cut by 6 bases, the J end by 4 bases, with 15 bases between. The CDR3 sequence is 14 residues long. This chain's CDR3 is CASRGAGSSTEAFF. Here the CDR3 DNA reads TGTGCCAGCAGGGGTGCAGGGTCCTCCACTGAAGCTTTCTTT. Full variable domain (outside the CDR3, taken from reference TRBV28 and TRBJ1-1): DVKVTQSSRYLVKRTGEKVFLECVQDMDHENMFWYRQDPGLGLRLIYFSYDVKMKEKGDIPEGYSVSREKKERFSLILESASTNQTSMYLCASRGAGSSTEAFFGQGTRLTVV.

This chain uses TRBV11-2 with TRBJ2-7; D ambiguous. V was cut by 2 bases and J by 3 bases, with 11 bases left in between. The germline V gene encodes CDR1 SGHAT and CDR2 FQNNGV. CDR3 size: 14 residues. CDR3 sequence reads: CASSLMIGNYEQYF. The CDR3 DNA reads TGTGCCAGCAGCTTAATGATAGGGAACTACGAGCAGTACTTC.

This chain links TRBV21-1 with TRBJ2-7; whether TRBD1, the table's D call, matches the DNA was not checked. TRBV21-1 is a pseudogene. The CDR3 length is 16 residues. The CDR3 loop reads CASSTFPGTGTYEQYF. CDR3 nucleotide sequence: TGTGCCAGCAGCACCTTCCCCGGGACAGGGACCTACGAGCAGTACTTC.

J is TRBJ2-2 and V is TRBV27; D uncertain. The germline V gene has CDR1 MNHEY and CDR2 SMNVEV (reference sequence). The CDR3 runs 10 residues. Between the trimmed V and J ends, which lost 8 bases and 7 bases, there was a span of 5 bases. This CDR3 is CASGDGELFF. DNA for the CDR3: TGTGCCAGCGGCGACGGGGAGCTGTTTTTT.

The rearrangement uses TRBV18 and TRBJ1-3, with 7 bases lining up with TRBD1. The V gene's germline CDR1 is KGHSH and CDR2 LQKENI. V lost 0 bases to trimming and J lost 0 bases; unmatched junction nucleotides: 17. CDR3 length: 21 residues. CDR3 in amino acids: CASSPPYGQADLRSSGNTIYF. DNA of the CDR3: TGTGCCAGCTCACCACCGTACGGACAGGCCGACCTACGAAGCTCTGGAAACACCATATATTTT.

The rearrangement joins TRBV19 to TRBJ1-6; possibly TRBD1 for D (5 bases). V was pared by 5 bases and J by 6 bases, with 14 bases between. The CDR3 is made up of 15 amino acids. Germline V gives CDR1 LNHDA, CDR2 SQIVND (reference sequence). This CDR3 reads CASSSGGAGNSPLHF. CDR3 sequence (DNA): TGTGCCAGTAGTTCGGGAGGGGCGGGTAATTCACCCCTCCACTTT.

This CDR3 reads CALPGGKSSYNEQFF. As DNA, the CDR3 is TGTGCCCTTCCGGGGGGGAAGAGCTCCTACAATGAGCAGTTCTTC. The rearrangement uses TRBV19 and TRBJ2-1; 8 bases match TRBD2. Per the germline V gene, CDR1 is LNHDA and CDR2 is SQIVND (reference sequence). Germline trimming cut 11 bases from V and 0 bases from J; bases unmatched to any gene: 9. There are 15 residues in the CDR3.

V gene TRBV5-5 combines with J gene TRBJ2-7, with no clear D. The germline CDR1 and CDR2 sequences are SGHKS and YYEKEE (reference sequence). This CDR3 contains 14 residues. V was shortened by 0 bases and J by 5 bases, with 12 bases between the two germline ends. In nucleotides, the CDR3 is TGTGCCAGCAGCTTGGCTTTGGGGTTGGACGAGCAGTACTTC. It translates to CASSLALGLDEQYF.

V gene TRBV6-1 combines with J gene TRBJ1-1; 7 bases are a match to TRBD1. There are 16 residues in the CDR3. The ends lost 2 bases at V and 3 bases at J; junction bases unmatched: 9. Germline CDR1 MNHNS, CDR2 SASEGT. CDR3 bases: TGTGCCAGCAGTGAATCGACAGGGTGGTCGGACACTGAAGCTTTCTTT. Translating it yields CASSESTGWSDTEAFF.

The V call is TRBV19, the J call TRBJ1-2; TRBD1 aligns across 10 bases. Germline loops: CDR1 LNHDA, CDR2 SQIVND (reference sequence). This CDR3 comprises 15 residues. With V trimmed by 4 bases and J by 4 bases, 6 bases remained unmatched. The CDR3 sequence is CASSTDRGGAYGYTF. As DNA, the CDR3 is TGTGCCAGTAGTACGGACAGGGGGGGTGCCTATGGCTACACCTTC.

V is TRBV19 and J is TRBJ1-5; D unclear. Germline values: CDR1 LNHDA, CDR2 SQIVND (reference sequence). This CDR3 region has 8 residues. The CDR3 is CGNEPQHF. The CDR3 nucleotides are TGTGGTAACGAGCCCCAGCATTTT.

The CDR3 DNA follows: TGTGCCAGTCGGAAAAGGGACAGGCTCACTGAAGCTTTCTTT. Its protein is CASRKRDRLTEAFF. This rearrangement joins TRBV19 to TRBJ1-1, with TRBD1 matching 8 bases. Germline V lookup: CDR1 LNHDA, CDR2 SQIVND (reference sequence). CDR3 length: 14 residues. The J segment lost 4 bases and the V segment lost 8 bases, leaving 9 bases of the junction unmatched.

The V call is TRBV11-2, the J call TRBJ2-5; 12 nucleotides agree with TRBD2. Germline loops: CDR1 SGHAT, CDR2 FQNNGV. V lost 4 bases, J lost 1 base, and 4 bases stayed unmatched. The CDR3 is made up of 16 amino acids. DNA of the CDR3: TGTGCCAGCAGCTCATGGACTAGCGGGACCCAAGAGACCCAGTACTTC. Translating gives CASSSWTSGTQETQYF.

The chain uses TRBV5-1 and TRBJ2-5; 14 positions agree with TRBD2. The CDR3 extends over 17 amino acids. J gave up 3 bases and V 4 bases, and 8 bases lay outside the gene matches. CDR1 and CDR2 (germline): SGHRS, YFSETQ. In DNA form, the CDR3 reads TGCGCCAGCAGCGGGACTAGCGGGGGTCCCCACGAAGAGACCCAGTACTTC. It codes for CASSGTSGGPHEETQYF.

This clone occurred once. The chain employs TRBV9 and TRBJ1-3; no definite D call. This CDR3 region has 16 residues. V lost 0 bases to trimming and J lost 0 bases, with 10 bases between them. Germline values: CDR1 SGDLS, CDR2 YYNGEE. CDR3 residues: CASSVDHPASGNTIYF. The CDR3 nucleotides are TGTGCCAGCAGCGTAGATCATCCCGCCTCTGGAAACACCATATATTTT.

The chain couples TRBV6-1 to TRBJ1-1; no firm D call. There are 15 residues in the CDR3. CDR1 is MNHNS and CDR2 is SASEGT in the germline V gene. V lost 1 base and J lost 4, with 13 bases in between. The CDR3 spells CASSEGSTWGTEAFF. The CDR3 bases are TGTGCCAGCAGTGAAGGGAGTACCTGGGGCACTGAAGCTTTCTTT.

CDR3 loop: CASSPPGRARETQYF. The CDR3 bases are TGTGCCAGCTCACCCCCGGGGCGTGCTCGCGAGACCCAGTACTTC. The chain links TRBV18 to TRBJ2-5; D tentatively reads TRBD1 or TRBD2 (5 bases each). The CDR3 runs to 15 residues. The germline CDR1 and CDR2 sequences are KGHSH and LQKENI. V was trimmed by 3 bases and J by 5 bases, leaving 16 bases between them.

V usage is TRBV11-3 and J usage is TRBJ2-7, with D possibly matching TRBD2 (6 bases). The V gene's germline CDR1 is SGHNT and CDR2 YENEEA. V was clipped by 5 bases and J by 3 bases, with 14 bases between them. The length of the CDR3 is 14 residues. CDR3 sequence: CASSVRRDCYEQYF. DNA for the CDR3: TGTGCCAGCAGCGTGAGACGGGACTGCTACGAGCAGTACTTC.

The chain has TRBV6-4 and TRBJ1-2, with 7 bases matching TRBD1. V was pared by 6 bases and J by 7 bases, with 11 bases of the junction left unmatched. Germline V gives CDR1 MRHNA, CDR2 SNTAGT. CDR3 length: 14 residues. The CDR3 is CASSANRGLGGYTF. The CDR3 region has the DNA TGTGCCAGCAGCGCGAACAGGGGCCTTGGTGGCTACACCTTC.

J is TRBJ1-1 and V is TRBV5-1; D is undetermined. Trimming cost V 4 bases and J 1 base, with 11 bases left between them. This CDR3 contains 14 residues. Germline loops: CDR1 SGHRS, CDR2 YFSETQ. The CDR3 spells CASSRDTSNTEAFF. The CDR3 DNA sequence: TGCGCCAGCAGCCGCGACACCTCGAACACTGAAGCTTTCTTT.